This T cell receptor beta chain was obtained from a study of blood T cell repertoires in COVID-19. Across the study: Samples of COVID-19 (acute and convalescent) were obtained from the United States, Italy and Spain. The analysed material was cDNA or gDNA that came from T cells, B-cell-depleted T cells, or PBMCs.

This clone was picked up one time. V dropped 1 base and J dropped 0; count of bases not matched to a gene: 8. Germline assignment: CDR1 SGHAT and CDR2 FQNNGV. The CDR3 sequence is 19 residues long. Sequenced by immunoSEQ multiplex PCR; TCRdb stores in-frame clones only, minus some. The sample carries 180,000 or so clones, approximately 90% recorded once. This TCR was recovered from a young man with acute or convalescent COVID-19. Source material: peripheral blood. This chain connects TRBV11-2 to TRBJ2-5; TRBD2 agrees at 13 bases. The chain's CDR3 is CASSLGATSGGTYQETQYF. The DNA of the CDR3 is TGTGCCAGCAGCTTAGGTGCGACTAGCGGGGGGACATACCAAGAGACCCAGTACTTC.